The 16 T cell receptor beta chains reported below all come from one sample, sequenced in a study of metastatic and nonmetastatic thyroid tumors. TCRdb re-analyzed the PCR reads using MiXCR. The repertoire holds fewer than 25,000 clones, with more than 15% as singletons. Thyroid surgery had not been preceded by any treatment in any patient. Sequencing used adjacent normal tissue. The receptors here all came from a male donor with papillary thyroid cancer or a benign thyroid nodule (not recorded which). Some clones in this sample may be carry-over from other donors' samples.

This clone was found many times. The chain is built from TRBV11-1 and TRBJ2-7; 13 bases match TRBD2. The germline CDR1 and CDR2 sequences are SGHAT and FQDESV (reference sequence). With V trimmed by 1 base and J by 4 bases, 4 bases remained unmatched. The CDR3 runs 16 residues. DNA of the CDR3: TGTGCCAGCAGCTTAGATGGACTAGCGGGGGTTTACGAGCAGTACGTC. It translates to CASSLDGLAGVYEQYV.

The chain uses TRBV19 and TRBJ2-1, with 8 bases aligning to TRBD2. Germline V CDR1 and CDR2: LNHDA, SQIVND (reference sequence). V was pared by 6 bases and J by 1 base, with 8 bases of the junction left unmatched. The CDR3 covers 16 residues. DNA for the CDR3: TGTGCCAGTAGCCATTATAGCGGGGCATCCTACAATGAGCAGTTCTTC. Its translation: CASSHYSGASYNEQFF.

This clone was seen at least ten times. The genes are TRBV3-1 and TRBJ2-2; D is unresolved. Per germline, CDR1 LGHDT and CDR2 YNNKEL (reference sequence). With 3 bases removed from V and 4 bases from J, the gap between germline ends came to 0 bases. The CDR3 runs 11 residues. The DNA of the CDR3 is TGTGCCAGCAGCCACACCGGGGAGCTGTTTTTT. Translated: CASSHTGELFF.

This clone was counted ten times or more. The CDR3 DNA is TGCAGTGCCGAGACAGGACTAAACTATGGCTACACCTTC. This sequence encodes CSAETGLNYGYTF. The J gene is TRBJ1-2, the V gene TRBV20-1, with D possibly being TRBD1 (6 bases). Germline V CDR1 and CDR2: DFQATT, SNEGSKA (reference sequence). This CDR3 is built from 13 residues. Trimming removed 6 bases at V and 2 bases at J, with 13 bases between.

CDR3 nucleotide sequence: TGTGCCAGCAGCTTGTACATGAACACTGAAGCTTTCTTT. Its protein is CASSLYMNTEAFF. The chain recombines TRBV5-6 with TRBJ1-1, with D uncertain. The CDR3 contains 13 residues. Germline V gene data show CDR1 as SGHDT and CDR2 as YYEEEE. The ends were cut back, 1 base at V and 0 bases at J, with 4 bases in the middle.

This clone counts as medium-sized. CDR3 coding DNA: TGCAGTGTTGGACGGGACACTTTTAACTATGGCTACACCTTC. This codes for CSVGRDTFNYGYTF. This sequence joins TRBV20-1 and TRBJ1-2, with a weak D call TRBD1 (6 bases). CDR1 DFQATT and CDR2 SNEGSKA come from the germline V gene (reference sequence). The CDR3 loop spans 14 amino acids. V lost 7 bases, J lost 1 base, and 16 bases lay in between.

This clone came up many times. The chain employs TRBV7-9 and TRBJ2-1; 10 positions match TRBD2. V shed 1 base and J 4 bases; nucleotides not matched to a gene: 13. This CDR3 has 19 amino acids. In germline, CDR1 is SEHNR, CDR2 FQNEAQ (reference sequence). The CDR3 nucleotides read TGTGCCAGCAGCTTAGGAGCCGAATTTACTAGCGGGAAATACAATGAGCAGTTCTTC. Its translation is CASSLGAEFTSGKYNEQFF.

Within the sample, this clone is large. The rearrangement joins TRBV12-3 or TRBV12-4 to TRBJ1-2; D is possibly TRBD1 (5 bases). V lost 11 bases and J 0 bases, leaving 10 bases between the germline ends. The CDR3 runs to 12 residues. CDR3 amino acids: CAVGHPNYGYTF. The CDR3 coding sequence is TGTGCCGTAGGACACCCTAACTATGGCTACACCTTC.

The genes are TRBV5-6 and TRBJ2-7; D possibly corresponds to TRBD1 (5 bases). CDR3 length: 17 residues. CDR1 and CDR2 from the germline V gene are SGHDT and YYEEEE. CDR3 sequence (DNA): TGTGAAAGCAGCTTGTTAATTTTCCGAGACAGCCCCTACGAGCAGTACTTC. The encoded protein is CESSLLIFRDSPYEQYF.

Many counts were recorded for this clone. This CDR3 is CASSTNSGDVKTYEQYF. CDR3 DNA: TGTGCCAGCAGCACCAACTCAGGGGACGTCAAAACCTACGAGCAGTACTTC. The rearrangement links TRBV9 to TRBJ2-7, with D tentatively TRBD1 (6 bases). The CDR3 has 17 amino acids. The V gene lost 4 bases and the J gene lost 2 bases, with 22 bases spanning the gap. Germline CDR1 SGDLS, CDR2 YYNGEE.

For this clone: A read error may produce the germline difference seen at one junction end. This chain connects TRBV7-3 to TRBJ1-1, with D uncertain. The CDR3 is 15 residues long. From germline, CDR1 is SGHTA and CDR2 FQGTGA. The CDR3 protein is CASSRFAPPNAEAFF. CDR3 in DNA: TGTGCCAGCAGCCGATTCGCCCCCCCGAACGCTGAAGCTTTCTTT.

At least ten counts were recorded for this clone. CDR3 region: CASSLAGLAAYNEQFF. CDR3 DNA sequence: TGCGCCAGCAGCTTGGCCGGTTTAGCGGCTTACAATGAGCAGTTCTTC. J is TRBJ2-1 and V is TRBV5-1, with a weak D call TRBD2 (6 bases). Germline V lookup: CDR1 SGHRS, CDR2 YFSETQ. This CDR3 contains 16 residues. Deletions cut 0 bases from V and 4 bases from J, with 14 bases between.

This clone was detected ten times or more. This chain connects TRBV5-8 to TRBJ2-2; D is perhaps TRBD1 (5 bases). The germline V gene has CDR1 SGHTS and CDR2 YDEGEE. This CDR3 is built from 16 residues. Trimming stripped 2 bases from V and 10 bases from J, with 21 bases between. DNA for the CDR3: TGTGCCAGCAGCTTCGGGCGGACACCCCACTCCGAGGAGCTGTTTTTT. It translates to CASSFGRTPHSEELFF.

This clone was seen only a few times. The chain combines TRBV6-1 with TRBJ2-5; tentatively, D is TRBD2 (6 bases). Trimming left V 3 bases short and J 3 bases short, with 17 bases between. Germline V gene lookup returns CDR1 MNHNS and CDR2 SASEGT. The CDR3 is 16 amino acids. For the CDR3, the DNA is TGTGCCAGCAGTGACTACGGGACTGGCGGAGAAGAGACCCAGTACTTC. Protein: CASSDYGTGGEETQYF.

This clone has ten or more counts. Just one base apart from a much larger clone, this may be a read error. The chain has TRBV6-1 and TRBJ2-7; 10 bases agree with TRBD2. CDR3 length: 14 residues. After removal of 6 bases from V and 2 bases from J, the junction contained 4 bases not matched to a gene. Germline-derived CDR1 and CDR2 are MNHNS and SASEGT. The CDR3 DNA reads as TGTGCCAGCAGGCGGACTAGCGGCACCTACGAGCAGTACGTC. As protein: CASRRTSGTYEQYV.

Comment on this clone: Since a much larger clone is just one base distant, this may be a read error. The chain recombines TRBV4-1 with TRBJ2-5; 10 nucleotides line up with TRBD1. The CDR3 spans 16 residues. Germline V gene sequence: CDR1 MGHRA, CDR2 YSYEKL. CDR3 loop: CASSQDGTGVGETQCF. DNA for the CDR3: TGCGCCAGCAGCCAGGACGGGACAGGGGTGGGAGAGACCCAGTGCTTC.